This T cell receptor beta chain was documented in a study of cytomegalovirus exposure and HLA in healthy donors. Overall study findings and caveats: A classifier reportedly called cytomegalovirus status with high sensitivity and specificity. Sequencing had likely introduced a cluster of highly shared sequence variants as an artifact.

Healthy bone marrow donors supplied every sample. As to this clone: What it binds is unknown.

With 60 Vbeta and 13 Jbeta primers, the PCR was carried out. Original processing notes: In a later analysis, of roughly 73 million unique beta chains, roughly 10 million appeared in at least two donors. The repertoire was sequenced with immunoSEQ multiplex PCR; TCRdb's copy has only in-frame clones and lacks some. Clone size and the V and J calls come from that table; the DNA yielded D and trimming. The sample contains under 200,000 clones, around 73% of which appear only once. The material sequenced was PBMCs. The sequence was collected from a man aged 60 to 69 in good health and CMV-seronegative.

Written as DNA, the CDR3 is TGTGCCAGCCGGGCGACAGGGACTGCCAACGTCCTGACTTTC. Residues: CASRATGTANVLTF. J is TRBJ2-6 and V is TRBV28, with D perhaps TRBD1 (7 bases). Germline V gives CDR1 MDHEN, CDR2 SYDVKM. The germline V and J ends were trimmed by 8 bases and 7 bases, with 15 bases remaining between them. This CDR3 has 14 residues.